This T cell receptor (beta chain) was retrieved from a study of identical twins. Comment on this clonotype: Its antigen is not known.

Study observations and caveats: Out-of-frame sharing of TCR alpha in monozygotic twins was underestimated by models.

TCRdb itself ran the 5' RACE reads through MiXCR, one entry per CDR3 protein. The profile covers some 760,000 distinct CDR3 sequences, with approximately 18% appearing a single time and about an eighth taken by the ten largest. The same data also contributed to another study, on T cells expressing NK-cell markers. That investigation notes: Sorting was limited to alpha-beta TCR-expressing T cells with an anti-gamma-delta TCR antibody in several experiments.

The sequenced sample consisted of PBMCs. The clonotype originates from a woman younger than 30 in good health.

CDR3: CASARDGGANVLTF. CDR3 DNA: TGTGCCAGCGCCAGGGATGGTGGGGCCAACGTCCTGACTTTC. The chain joins TRBV2 to TRBJ2-6, with D possibly matching TRBD1 (5 bases). The CDR3 has 14 amino acids. CDR1 is SNHLY, CDR2 FYNNEI, per germline. Trimming took 8 bases from V and 3 from J, leaving 11 bases between them.